This T cell receptor (beta chain) was recorded in a study of blood T cells in healthy people across ages. Study-wide results and limits: Naive CD4+ cells and diversity were both higher in long-lived donors than in aged donors.

Next came a second PCR, run for about 7 to 12 cycles, which used a sample-barcoded 5' primer along with a J-beta primer mix. TCRdb itself ran the 5' RACE reads through MiXCR, one entry per CDR3 protein. The table lists hundreds of thousands of distinct CDR3 sequences, 49% of them singletons. As to this clonotype: Antigen specificity is unknown.

CDR3 length equals 17 residues. Germline trimming cut 2 bases from V and 0 bases from J; bases unmatched to any gene: 4. CDR1 and CDR2 (germline): SGHTA, FQGTGA. The source of this sequence is a woman in her sixties or seventies in good health. What was sequenced was blood. The chain is built from TRBV7-3 and TRBJ2-1; 10 nucleotides line up with TRBD2. Written as DNA, the CDR3 is TGTGCCAGCAGCTTAGGGTCTAGCGGGAGCTCCTACAATGAGCAGTTCTTC. Protein: CASSLGSSGSSYNEQFF.